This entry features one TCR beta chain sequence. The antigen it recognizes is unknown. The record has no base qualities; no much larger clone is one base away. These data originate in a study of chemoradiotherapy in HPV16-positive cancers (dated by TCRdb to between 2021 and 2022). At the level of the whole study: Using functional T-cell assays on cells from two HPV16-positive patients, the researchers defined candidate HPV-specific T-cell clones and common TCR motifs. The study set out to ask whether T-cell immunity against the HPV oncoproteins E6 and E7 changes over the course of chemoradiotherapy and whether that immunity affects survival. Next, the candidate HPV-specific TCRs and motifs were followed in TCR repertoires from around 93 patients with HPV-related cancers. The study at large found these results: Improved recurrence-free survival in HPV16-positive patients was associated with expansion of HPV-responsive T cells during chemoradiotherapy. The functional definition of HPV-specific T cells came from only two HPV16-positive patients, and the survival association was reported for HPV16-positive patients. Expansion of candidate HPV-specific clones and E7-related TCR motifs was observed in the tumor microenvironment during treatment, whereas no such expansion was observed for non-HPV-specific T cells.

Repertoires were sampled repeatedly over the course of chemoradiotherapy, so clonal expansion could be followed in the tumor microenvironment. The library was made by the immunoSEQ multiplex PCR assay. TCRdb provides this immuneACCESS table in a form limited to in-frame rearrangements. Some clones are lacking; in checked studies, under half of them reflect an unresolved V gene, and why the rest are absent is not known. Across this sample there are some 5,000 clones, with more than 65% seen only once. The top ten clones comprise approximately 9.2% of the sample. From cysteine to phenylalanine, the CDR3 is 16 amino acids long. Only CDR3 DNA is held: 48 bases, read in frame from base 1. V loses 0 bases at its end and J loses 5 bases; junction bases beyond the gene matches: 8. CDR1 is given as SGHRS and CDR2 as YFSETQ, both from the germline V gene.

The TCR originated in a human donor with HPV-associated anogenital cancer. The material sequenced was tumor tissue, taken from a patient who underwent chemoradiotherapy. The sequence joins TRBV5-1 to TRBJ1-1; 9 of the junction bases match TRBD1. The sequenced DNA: TGCGCCAGCAGCTTGGGACAGGGGGGAATGAGGACTGAAGCTTTCTTT. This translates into CASSLGQGGMRTEAFF.